The clone carrying this T cell receptor beta chain was recorded a few times. Its antigen remains unknown. The sample comes from a study of T cells in Graves' hyperthyroidism and ophthalmopathy. Study-level points and caveats: Researchers found most expanded thyroid clonotypes above 0.001 in blood as well. The model anticipated ophthalmopathy a median 6.5 months pre-onset.

Patients were excluded because of uncontrolled infection, other autoimmune disease, pregnancy or lactation. PBMCs stemmed from 10 ml fresh peripheral blood. From RNA transcripts, TCR beta CDR3 regions were amplified. The HTBI primer set was used in a first-round RT-PCR of the TCR CDR3. TCRdb reprocessed the multiplex PCR reads via MiXCR and lists one record per CDR3 protein. The sample carries fewer than 700,000 distinct CDR3 sequences, 17% recorded once. The source is a woman in her late teens or twenties with Graves' ophthalmopathy. The material sequenced was blood.

The CDR3, as DNA: TGCAGCGTTGCCGAGAACACTGAAGCTTTCTTT. Translated, it gives CSVAENTEAFF. The chain is built from TRBV29-1 and TRBJ1-1; no reliable D call. Germline V gene lookup returns CDR1 SQVTM and CDR2 ANQGSEA. This CDR3 is 11 amino acids long. Trimming took off 4 bases at V and 1 base at J, with 4 bases between the two ends. Full variable domain (rest looked up from reference TRBV29-1 and TRBJ1-1): SAVISQKPSRDICQRGTSLTIQCQVDSQVTMMFWYRQQPGQSLTLIATANQGSEATYESGFVIDKFPISRPNLTFSTLTVSNMSPEDSSIYLCSVAENTEAFFGQGTRLTVV.